Below, 2 T cell receptor beta chains from the same sample are listed, as sequenced in a study of T-cell reconstitution after alpha-beta-depleted transplantation in children. Unique molecular identifiers featured in how the TCRbeta library was prepared. TCRdb fed the PCR reads into MiXCR, producing one record per CDR3 protein. The sample yields approximately 400,000 distinct CDR3 sequences, around 9.9% seen once. The sequencing here drew on PBMCs from the stem cell graft donor, taken from the stem cell graft. The receptors shown here come from a human donor who donated a stem cell graft to a child with acute myeloid leukemia.

The chain is built from TRBV20-1 and TRBJ2-3, with D perhaps TRBD2 (5 bases). The germline V and J ends were trimmed by 3 bases and 1 base, with 8 bases remaining between them. The CDR3 consists of 13 residues. Per germline, CDR1 DFQATT and CDR2 SNEGSKA (reference sequence). In nucleotides, the CDR3 is TGCAGTGCTAGTCAAGCGGGCACAGATACGCAGTATTTT. Translation: CSASQAGTDTQYF.

The V call is TRBV11-2, the J call TRBJ2-1; D gene uncertain. The CDR3 is made up of 17 amino acids. Trimming stripped 0 bases from V and 7 bases from J, with 19 bases between. Germline CDR1 is SGHAT and CDR2 is FQNNGV. CDR3: CASSLDPSGFPRNEQFF. DNA of the CDR3: TGTGCCAGCAGCTTAGATCCTAGTGGTTTCCCGCGGAATGAGCAGTTCTTC. The full variable domain, rest sourced from reference TRBV11-2 and TRBJ2-1, is EAGVAQSPRYKIIEKRQSVAFWCNPISGHATLYWYQQILGQGPKLLIQFQNNGVVDDSQLPKDRFSAERLKGVDSTLKIQPAKLEDSAVYLCASSLDPSGFPRNEQFFGPGTRLTVL.